The rows below give T cell receptor beta chains drawn from one sample of a study of blood T cells in healthy people across ages. MiXCR was run by TCRdb on the 5' RACE reads, yielding one entry per CDR3 protein. The table records about 1.8 million distinct CDR3 sequences, roughly 52% of them present only once. The sample was blood. The receptor source for this set is a woman between 40 and 55 years old in good health. The conserved cysteine and the conserved F or W are not part of the CDR3 here.

CDR3aa | j_gene | v_gene
ASRGLNGAGSYNEQF | TRBJ2-1 | TRBV12-3/TRBV12-4
VSSFGEPSGANVLT | TRBJ2-6 | TRBV13
ASILPGQGNIQY | TRBJ2-4 | TRBV6-6
VSSQATNEKLF | TRBJ1-4 | TRBV28
ASSLGSVYNEQF | TRBJ2-1 | TRBV7-9
ASSSLQGTDIQY | TRBJ2-4 | TRBV18
ASSTFSATVSSGNTIY | TRBJ1-3 | TRBV7-9
ASSLGLTTQY | TRBJ2-3 | TRBV7-2
ATSGSQERETQY | TRBJ2-5 | TRBV15
ASSLVAGGLDTQY | TRBJ2-3 | TRBV7-2
ASSLRGTALNEQY | TRBJ2-7 | TRBV5-1
SARTLRGGYEQY | TRBJ2-7 | TRBV20-1
ASNLGGARASYEQY | TRBJ2-7 | TRBV12-3/TRBV12-4
SALSGGSYEQY | TRBJ2-7 | TRBV20-1
ASSKIEGAYNEQF | TRBJ2-1 | TRBV28
SAGVGGQAYGYT | TRBJ1-2 | TRBV20-1
ASSLRKMNTEAF | TRBJ1-1 | TRBV7-9
ASSFGGAVLATQY | TRBJ2-5 | TRBV12-3/TRBV12-4
ATSDMPPGRIGTQY | TRBJ2-3 | TRBV24-1
SAIPGKYEQY | TRBJ2-7 | TRBV20-1
ASRPSGLPGALH | TRBJ1-6 | TRBV28
SARDVQDSGGYT | TRBJ1-2 | TRBV20-1
ASSVVLDRSGANVLT | TRBJ2-6 | TRBV2
SAPGQGHHEQY | TRBJ2-7 | TRBV20-1
ASSDPSTGLTEAF | TRBJ1-1 | TRBV28
ASCHSEPSTDTQY | TRBJ2-3 | TRBV27